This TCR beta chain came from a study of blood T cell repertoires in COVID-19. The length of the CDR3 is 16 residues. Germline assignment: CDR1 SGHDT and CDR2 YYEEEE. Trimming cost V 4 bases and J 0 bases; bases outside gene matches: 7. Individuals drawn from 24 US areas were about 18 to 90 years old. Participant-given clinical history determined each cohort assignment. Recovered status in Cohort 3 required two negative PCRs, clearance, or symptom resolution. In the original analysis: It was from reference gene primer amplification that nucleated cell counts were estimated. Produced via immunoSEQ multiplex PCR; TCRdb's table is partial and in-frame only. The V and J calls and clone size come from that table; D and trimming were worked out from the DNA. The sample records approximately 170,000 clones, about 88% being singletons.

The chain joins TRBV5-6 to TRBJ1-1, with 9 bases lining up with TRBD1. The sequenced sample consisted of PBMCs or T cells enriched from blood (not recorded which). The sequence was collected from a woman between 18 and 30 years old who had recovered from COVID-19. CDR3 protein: CASSVQGAGLNTEAFF. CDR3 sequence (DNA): TGTGCCAGCAGCGTACAGGGGGCAGGGTTGAACACTGAAGCTTTCTTT.